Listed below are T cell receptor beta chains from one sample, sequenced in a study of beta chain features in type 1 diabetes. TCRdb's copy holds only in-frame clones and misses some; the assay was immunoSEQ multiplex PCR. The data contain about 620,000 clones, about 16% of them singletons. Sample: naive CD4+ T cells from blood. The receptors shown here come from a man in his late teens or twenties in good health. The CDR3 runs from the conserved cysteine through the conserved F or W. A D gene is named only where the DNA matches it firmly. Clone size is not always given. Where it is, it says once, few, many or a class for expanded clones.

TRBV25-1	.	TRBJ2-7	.	CASSEYGWGYSSYEQYF	TGTGCCAGCAGTGAATATGGGTGGGGATATAGCTCCTACGAGCAGTACTTC
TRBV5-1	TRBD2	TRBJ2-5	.	CASSSAGQETQYF	TGCGCCAGCAGCTCAGCGGGGCAAGAGACCCAGTACTTC
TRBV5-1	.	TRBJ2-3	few	CASSLAGTASTDTQYF	TGCGCCAGCAGCTTGGCCGGGACTGCTAGCACAGATACGCAGTATTTT
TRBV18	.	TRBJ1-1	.	CASSPLIGDEAFF	TGTGCCAGCTCACCACTTATTGGAGATGAAGCTTTCTTT
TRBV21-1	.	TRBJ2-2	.	CASSKVQGLAGRSGELFF	TGTGCCAGCAGCAAAGTGCAGGGACTAGCGGGCCGATCCGGGGAGCTGTTTTTT
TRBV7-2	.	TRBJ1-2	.	CASSTNRVWSGYTF	TGTGCCAGCAGCACCAACAGGGTCTGGAGTGGCTACACCTTC
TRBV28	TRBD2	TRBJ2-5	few	CASNLAGVGETQYF	TGTGCCAGCAACCTAGCGGGGGTGGGAGAGACCCAGTACTTC
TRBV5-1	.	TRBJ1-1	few	CASSLLPMNTEAFF	TGCGCCAGCAGCTTATTGCCTATGAACACTGAAGCTTTCTTT
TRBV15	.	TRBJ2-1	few	CATSRRSFGRVLAYNEQFF	TGTGCCACCAGCCGGAGGTCCTTTGGCAGGGTGCTAGCATACAATGAGCAGTTCTTC
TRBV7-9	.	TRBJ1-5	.	CASSLMAGNQPQHF	TGTGCCAGCAGCTTAATGGCAGGGAATCAGCCCCAGCATTTT
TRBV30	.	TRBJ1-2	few	CAWNARANYGYTF	TGTGCCTGGAACGCCAGGGCTAACTATGGCTACACCTTC
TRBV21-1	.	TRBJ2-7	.	CASSKVCEQYF	TGTGCCAGCAGCAAAGTCTGCGAGCAGTACTTC
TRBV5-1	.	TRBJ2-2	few	CASSYQGATNTGELFF	TGCGCCAGCAGCTATCAGGGCGCTACGAACACCGGGGAGCTGTTTTTT
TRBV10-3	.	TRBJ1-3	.	CAISRTEYTIYF	TGTGCCATCAGCCGGACTGAGTACACCATATATTTT
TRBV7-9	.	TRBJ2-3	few	CASSLAGVARDTQYF	TGTGCCAGCAGCCTAGCAGGGGTAGCGAGAGATACGCAGTATTTT
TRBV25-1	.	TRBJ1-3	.	CASSVASTRSGNTIYF	TGTGCCAGCAGTGTGGCTTCCACCCGCTCTGGAAACACCATATATTTT
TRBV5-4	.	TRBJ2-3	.	CASSRRGARLVTDTQYF	TGTGCCAGCAGCCGTAGAGGGGCAAGGCTTGTTACAGATACGCAGTATTTT
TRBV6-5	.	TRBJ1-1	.	CASSYSWGGTEAFF	TGTGCCAGCAGTTACTCGTGGGGAGGGACTGAAGCTTTCTTT
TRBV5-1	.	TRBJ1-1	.	CASSLEGQNMNTEAFF	TGCGCCAGCAGCTTGGAAGGACAGAATATGAACACTGAAGCTTTCTTT
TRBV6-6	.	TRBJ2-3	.	CASSYPLSGHADTQYF	TGTGCCAGCAGTTACCCCTTGTCGGGCCACGCAGATACGCAGTATTTT
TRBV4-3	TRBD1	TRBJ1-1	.	CASSQDQGRGFSEAFF	TGCGCCAGCAGCCAAGATCAAGGCAGGGGGTTTTCTGAAGCTTTCTTT
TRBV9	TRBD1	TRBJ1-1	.	CASSEQGRLNTEAFF	TGTGCCAGCAGCGAACAGGGGAGGTTGAACACTGAAGCTTTCTTT
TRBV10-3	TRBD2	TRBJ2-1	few	CAIRRAGGGNEQFF	TGTGCCATCAGGCGAGCGGGAGGCGGCAATGAGCAGTTCTTC
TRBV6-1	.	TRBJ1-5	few	CASSAAPSNQPQHF	TGTGCCAGCAGTGCGGCACCAAGCAATCAGCCCCAGCATTTT
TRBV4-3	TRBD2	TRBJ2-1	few	CASRWTSGRAPNEQFF	TGCGCCAGCAGGTGGACTAGCGGGAGGGCCCCGAATGAGCAGTTCTTC
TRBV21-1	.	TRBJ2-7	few	CASSKMEDRGHYEQYF	TGTGCCAGCAGCAAAATGGAGGACAGGGGACACTACGAGCAGTACTTC
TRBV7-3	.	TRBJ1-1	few	CASSLTGNTEAFF	TGTGCCAGCAGCTTGACGGGGAACACTGAAGCTTTCTTT
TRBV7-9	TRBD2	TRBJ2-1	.	CASSSGRGGDEQFF	TGTGCCAGCAGCTCGGGGAGGGGAGGCGATGAGCAGTTCTTC
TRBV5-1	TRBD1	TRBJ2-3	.	CASSSRTGSTDTQYF	TGCGCCAGCAGCTCCCGGACAGGGAGCACAGATACGCAGTATTTT
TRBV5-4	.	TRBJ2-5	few	CASSWMETQYF	TGTGCCAGCAGCTGGATGGAGACCCAGTACTTC
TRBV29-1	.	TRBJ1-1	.	CSVEDVQYSVGPRTEAFF	TGCAGCGTTGAAGATGTACAATATAGCGTAGGGCCCCGCACTGAAGCTTTCTTT
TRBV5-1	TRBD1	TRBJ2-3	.	CASSIRQGAPTDTQYF	TGCGCCAGCAGCATCCGACAGGGGGCGCCGACAGATACGCAGTATTTT
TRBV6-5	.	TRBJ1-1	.	CASRLTVNTEAFF	TGTGCCAGCAGACTTACCGTGAACACTGAAGCTTTCTTT
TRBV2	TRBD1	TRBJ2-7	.	CATSGTGASEQYF	TGTGCCACCTCGGGGACAGGGGCCTCCGAGCAGTACTTC
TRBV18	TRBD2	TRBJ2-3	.	CASSPSGGTDTQYF	TGTGCCAGCTCACCTAGCGGGGGGACAGATACGCAGTATTTT
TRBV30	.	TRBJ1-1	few	CAWKRESEAFF	TGTGCCTGGAAGAGGGAGTCTGAAGCTTTCTTT
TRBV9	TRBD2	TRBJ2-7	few	CASSVIASGTHEQYF	TGTGCCAGCAGCGTTATCGCTAGCGGGACCCACGAGCAGTACTTC
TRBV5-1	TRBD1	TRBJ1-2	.	CASSLFGTGYGYTF	TGCGCCAGCAGCTTGTTCGGGACAGGGTATGGCTACACCTTC
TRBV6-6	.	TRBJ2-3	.	CASSRDGSTDTQYF	TGTGCCAGCAGTCGGGACGGGAGCACAGATACGCAGTATTTT
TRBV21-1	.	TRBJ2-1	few	CASSKASRGSLYNEQFF	TGTGCCAGCAGCAAAGCTTCACGGGGGAGCTTATACAATGAGCAGTTCTTC
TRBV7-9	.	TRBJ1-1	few	CASFRQALDTEAFF	TGTGCCAGCTTCAGACAGGCTTTGGACACTGAAGCTTTCTTT
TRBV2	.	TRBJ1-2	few	CASSGRGVEGYTF	TGTGCCAGCAGTGGCCGGGGAGTGGAGGGCTACACCTTC
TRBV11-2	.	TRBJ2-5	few	CASSRFRGFREETQYF	TGTGCCAGCAGCAGATTTCGCGGCTTCAGGGAAGAGACCCAGTACTTC
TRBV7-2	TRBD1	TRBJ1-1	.	CASSNRGRMNTEAFF	TGTGCCAGCAGTAACAGGGGGCGAATGAACACTGAAGCTTTCTTT